The present TCR beta chain was sequenced within a study of OX40 agonist ivuxolimab in advanced cancers. This CDR3 spans 15 amino acids. Trimming removed 8 bases at V and 2 bases at J, with 18 bases between. General observations from the study: At doses 0.1 to 3.0 mg/kg, CD4+ and CD8+ clones expanded. Mean expanded clone counts were higher in CD8+ than CD4+ T cells.

In its sample, this clone was seen once. Its target is unknown. Profiling relied on immunoSEQ multiplex PCR, and the TCRdb table lists in-frame clones only, not all of them. The sample records 60,000 or so clones, over 65% being singletons. The sample in question was CD4+ or CD8+ T cells sorted from blood, obtained in a trial of the OX40 agonist ivuxolimab. V and J are TRBV6-7 and TRBJ1-1, with D maybe TRBD1 (5 bases). TRBV6-7 is an ORF; its function is uncertain. The receptor's source is an adult with an advanced solid tumor such as melanoma, head and neck, liver or kidney cancer. This CDR3 is CASPPGGRLNTEAFF. The DNA for the CDR3 is TGTGCCAGCCCCCCCGGGGGGAGGCTTAACACTGAAGCTTTCTTT.